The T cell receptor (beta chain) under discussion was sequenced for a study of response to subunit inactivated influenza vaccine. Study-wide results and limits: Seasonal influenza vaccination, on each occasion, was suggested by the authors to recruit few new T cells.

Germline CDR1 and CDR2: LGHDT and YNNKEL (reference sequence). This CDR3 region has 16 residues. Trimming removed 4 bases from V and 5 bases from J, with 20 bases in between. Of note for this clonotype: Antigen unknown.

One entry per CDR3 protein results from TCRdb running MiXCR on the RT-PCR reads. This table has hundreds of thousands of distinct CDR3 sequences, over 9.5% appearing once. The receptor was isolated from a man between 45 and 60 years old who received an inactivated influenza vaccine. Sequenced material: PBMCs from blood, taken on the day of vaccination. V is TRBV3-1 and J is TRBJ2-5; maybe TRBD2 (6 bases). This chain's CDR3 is CASSPGGAEWGETQYF. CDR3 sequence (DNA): TGTGCCAGCAGCCCCGGAGGGGCTGAGTGGGGTGAGACCCAGTACTTC.